This note documents a single TCR beta chain sequence. This CDR3 is built from 15 residues. Looked up from germline, CDR1 is SGHVS and CDR2 is FQNEAQ. Trimming removed 6 bases from V and 0 bases from J, with 13 bases in between. These data belong to a study of blood T cell repertoires in COVID-19. The wider study: Sites across the United States, Italy and Spain contributed samples from acute and convalescent COVID-19. PBMCs, B-cell-depleted T cells, or T cells were the source of the cDNA or gDNA that made up the material.

Using immunoSEQ multiplex PCR, the repertoire was profiled, and TCRdb retains in-frame clones only, with some absent. The table lists roughly 74,000 clones, roughly 86% of them singletons. This receptor was taken from an older man with acute or convalescent COVID-19. The sample taken for sequencing was peripheral blood. This rearrangement joins TRBV7-8 to TRBJ2-3, with D possibly TRBD1 on 6 matching bases. The CDR3 reads CASRRTGSSTDTQYF. CDR3 DNA: TGTGCCAGCAGACGTACAGGGTCTAGCACAGATACGCAGTATTTT.